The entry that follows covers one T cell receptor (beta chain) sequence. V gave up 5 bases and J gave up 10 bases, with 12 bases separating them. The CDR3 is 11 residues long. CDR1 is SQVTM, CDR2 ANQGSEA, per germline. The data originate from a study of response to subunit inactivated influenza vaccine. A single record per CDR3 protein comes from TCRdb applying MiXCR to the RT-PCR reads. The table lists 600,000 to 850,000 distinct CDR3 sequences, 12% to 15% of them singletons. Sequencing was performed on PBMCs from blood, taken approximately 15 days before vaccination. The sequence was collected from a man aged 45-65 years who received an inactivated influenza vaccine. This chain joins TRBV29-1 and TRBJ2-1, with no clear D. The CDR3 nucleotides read TGCAGCGTTTCACGAGAGCGAGAGCAGTTCTTC. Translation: CSVSREREQFF.